This T cell receptor beta chain originates from a study of monozygotic twins with cystic fibrosis. General study results and limits: Low clonality (median approximately 0.0095) suggested a mostly naive repertoire. V usage most resembled the co-twin in 13 of 16 pairs. No link emerged between shared CDR3 counts and age, concordance or severity.

A note on this clone: What it binds is unknown.

Here immunoSEQ multiplex PCR was the method, and the copy in TCRdb shows in-frame clones only, minus some. The sample has approximately 15,000 clones, 85% to 95% seen once; the top ten hold 9.3%. This TCR was recovered from a girl aged 2-15 years with cystic fibrosis. The sequencing input was blood.

The CDR3 DNA reads as TGTGCCACCCCCCCTGGGGCCACCGGGGAGCTGTTTTTT. Its protein is CATPPGATGELFF. This sequence joins TRBV27 and TRBJ2-2; D might be TRBD1 (5 bases). Trimming shortened V by 10 bases and J by 4 bases, and 13 bases separated the two germline ends. In germline, CDR1 is MNHEY, CDR2 SMNVEV (reference sequence). CDR3 size: 13 residues.